This entry features one TCR beta chain sequence. The antigen is unknown. This sample stems from a study of CD8 T cells in Susac syndrome. Across the whole study: There were six sequenced Susac syndrome patients with active disease and roughly 8 in remission. Study-wide results and caveats: In Susac syndrome, CD8+ expansion was highest in TEMRA and active disease. The relatively small number of individuals in the TCR sequencing and HLA analysis was acknowledged by the study.

The RNA input was about 0.5 to 1 ug, and it was reverse transcribed with random hexamers. Amplification of TCR beta CDR3 spanned 54 Vbeta and 13 Jbeta via immunoSEQ multiplex PCR. TCRdb independently ran MiXCR on the immunoSEQ multiplex PCR reads; one entry per CDR3 protein. This table has around 81,000 distinct CDR3 sequences, over 85% appearing once. CDR1 LGHDT and CDR2 YNNKEL come from the germline V gene (reference sequence). The CDR3 runs 18 residues. V dropped 0 bases and J dropped 3; count of bases not matched to a gene: 10. The specimen sequenced was CD8+ T cells from PBMCs. The rearrangement uses TRBV3-1 and TRBJ1-5, with 8 nucleotides matching TRBD1. The source is a human donor with Susac syndrome. The CDR3 nucleotides are TGTGCCAGCAGCCAAGAGGATGCAGGACAGGGTGACAATCAGCCCCAGCATTTT. It specifies CASSQEDAGQGDNQPQHF.